The T cell receptor beta chain described here comes from a study of CD8 T cells in ankylosing spondylitis. The study's findings and limits: In the blood and synovial fluid of reactive arthritis, some motif variants had been previously reported.

Notes on this clonotype: No antigen is known for it. The junction shows a germline mismatch at one end, possibly a read error.

The germline V gene encodes CDR1 DFQATT and CDR2 SNEGSKA (reference sequence). The CDR3 consists of 15 residues. TCRdb recomputed calls from the 5' RACE reads with MiXCR, one row per CDR3 protein. Of 200,000 to 250,000 distinct CDR3 sequences in the sample, about 10% are singletons; the top ten hold less than 3%. The receptor was derived from a male donor with ankylosing spondylitis or in good health (not recorded which). This rearrangement joins TRBV20-1 to TRBJ2-7, with 9 bases fitting TRBD2. Sequencing used blood, either unsorted or a sorted T cell fraction (not recorded which). DNA for the CDR3: TGCTGTGCCCCAGATCTAGCGGGGCCCTCCTACGAGCAGTACTTC. This encodes CCAPDLAGPSYEQYF.